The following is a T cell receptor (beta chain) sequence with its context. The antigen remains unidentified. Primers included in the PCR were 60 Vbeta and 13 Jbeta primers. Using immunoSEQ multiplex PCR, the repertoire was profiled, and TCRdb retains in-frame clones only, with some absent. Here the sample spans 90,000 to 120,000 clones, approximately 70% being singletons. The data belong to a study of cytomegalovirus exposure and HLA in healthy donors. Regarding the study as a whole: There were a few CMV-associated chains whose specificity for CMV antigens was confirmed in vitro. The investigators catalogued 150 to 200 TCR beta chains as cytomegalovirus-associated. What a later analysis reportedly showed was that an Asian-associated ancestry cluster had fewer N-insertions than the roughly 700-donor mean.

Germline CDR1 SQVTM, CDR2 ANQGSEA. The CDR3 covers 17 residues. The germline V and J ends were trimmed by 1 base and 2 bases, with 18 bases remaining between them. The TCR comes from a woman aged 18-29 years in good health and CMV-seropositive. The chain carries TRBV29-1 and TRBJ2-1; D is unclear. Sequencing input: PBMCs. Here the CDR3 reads CSVEAFVGDSTYNEQFF. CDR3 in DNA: TGCAGCGTTGAAGCTTTTGTCGGCGACTCCACCTACAATGAGCAGTTCTTC.